Following are 29 T cell receptor beta chains from one sample sequenced in a study of T cells in Graves' hyperthyroidism and ophthalmopathy. Template material for amplifying TCR beta CDR3 regions consisted of RNA transcripts. First-round RT-PCR with HTBI primers amplified the TCR CDR3 region. TCRdb analysed the multiplex PCR reads with MiXCR anew, one entry per CDR3 protein. The sample consists of about 270,000 distinct CDR3 sequences, roughly 22% of them appearing once. Source material: blood. These TCRs come from a young man with Graves' ophthalmopathy.

There are many counts of this clonotype. The chain couples TRBV2 to TRBJ2-3, with 11 bases that match TRBD2. Germline V gives CDR1 SNHLY, CDR2 FYNNEI. This CDR3 has 20 residues. Trimming took 5 bases from V and 0 from J; bases not matched to a gene: 16. The CDR3 DNA reads TGTGCCAGCAGTATCTTCACCGGGACTAGCGGAAATTCTAGCACAGATACGCAGTATTTT. Amino acid sequence: CASSIFTGTSGNSSTDTQYF.

This clonotype was seen a few times. The V and J genes are TRBV3-1 and TRBJ2-3; TRBD2 is a possible D gene (7 bases). The CDR3 runs 15 residues. The ends were cut back, 7 bases at V and 1 base at J, with 15 bases in the middle. Germline V gene sequence: CDR1 LGHDT, CDR2 YNNKEL (reference sequence). The CDR3 is CASNGGGAGTDTQYF. DNA for the CDR3: TGTGCCAGCAATGGGGGGGGGGCCGGCACAGATACGCAGTATTTT.

The J gene is TRBJ2-1, the V gene TRBV28, with D unresolved. The CDR3 has 13 residues. The germline CDR1 and CDR2 sequences are MDHEN and SYDVKM. Trimming took off 5 bases at V and 7 bases at J, with 12 bases between the two ends. CDR3 loop: CASSGMAWNEQFF. CDR3 coding DNA: TGTGCCAGCAGTGGTATGGCGTGGAATGAGCAGTTCTTC.

In regard to this clonotype: This CDR3 is missing its conserved last phenylalanine or tryptophan, likely due to a read error. The chain has TRBV6-5 and TRBJ1-2; 10 nucleotides match TRBD1. Per the germline V gene, CDR1 is MNHEY and CDR2 is SVGAGI. The CDR3 consists of 14 residues. J lost 6 bases, V lost 4 bases, and 5 bases had no gene match. The CDR3 spells CASSSDRGRNGYTV. For the CDR3, the DNA is TGTGCCAGCAGTTCTGACAGGGGGCGTAATGGCTACACCGTC.

This clonotype was seen many times. The chain is built from TRBV11-2 and TRBJ2-1, with 13 bases matching TRBD2. Per germline, CDR1 SGHAT and CDR2 FQNNGV. V was clipped by 6 bases and J by 9 bases; unmatched bases: 17. The CDR3 has 18 residues. The CDR3 loop is CASRRGLAGATSGGEQFF. CDR3 bases: TGTGCCAGCAGACGAGGACTAGCGGGAGCGACCTCGGGGGGTGAGCAGTTCTTC.

This clonotype showed up just a few times. J is TRBJ1-2 and V is TRBV2; D is unresolved. Germline assignment: CDR1 SNHLY and CDR2 FYNNEI. The ends were cut back, 8 bases at V and 8 bases at J, with 15 bases in the middle. This CDR3 spans 12 amino acids. CDR3 nucleotides: TGTGCCAGCTCCATCCTAGACGGAGGCTACACCTTC. This gives the protein CASSILDGGYTF. Looking up the rest from reference TRBV2 and TRBJ1-2 gives the full variable domain: EPEVTQTPSHQVTQMGQEVILRCVPISNHLYFYWYRQILGQKVEFLVSFYNNEISEKSEIFDDQFSVERPDGSNFTLKIRSTKLEDSAMYFCASSILDGGYTFGSGTRLTVV.

The chain links TRBV4-1 to TRBJ2-7, with TRBD2 matching over 12 bases. After removal of 0 bases from V and 4 bases from J, the junction contained 1 base not matched to a gene. The CDR3 has 15 residues. The germline gives CDR1 MGHRA, CDR2 YSYEKL. The CDR3 region has the DNA TGCGCCAGCAGCCAAGAAGGACTAGCGGGATACGAGCAGTACTTC. Amino acid sequence: CASSQEGLAGYEQYF.

In this sample, this clonotype turned up many times. The V call is TRBV20-1, the J call TRBJ2-3; the D is unclear. The germline CDR1 and CDR2 sequences are DFQATT and SNEGSKA (reference sequence). The V and J ends lost 3 bases and 1 base respectively, with 11 bases between them. This CDR3 region has 14 residues. The CDR3 protein is CSASLVYRTDTQYF. CDR3 bases: TGCAGTGCTAGTCTGGTATATCGCACAGATACGCAGTATTTT.

The chain's CDR3 is CASTGQGYNEQFF. For the CDR3, the DNA is TGTGCCAGCACCGGACAGGGGTACAATGAGCAGTTCTTC. V is TRBV2 and J is TRBJ2-1, with 9 positions matching TRBD1. V was pared by 7 bases and J by 4 bases, with 2 bases of the junction left unmatched. The CDR3 covers 13 residues. CDR1 is SNHLY and CDR2 is FYNNEI in the germline V gene.

This clonotype was seen a handful of times. V is TRBV2 and J is TRBJ1-3, with D possibly matching TRBD1 (5 bases). In germline, CDR1 is SNHLY, CDR2 FYNNEI. Trimming cost V 6 bases and J 1 base, with 16 bases left between them. The CDR3 runs 16 residues. CDR3 loop: CASSVNRGLSGNTIYF. CDR3 coding DNA: TGTGCCAGCAGCGTTAACCGGGGGTTATCTGGAAACACCATATATTTT.

Ten or more counts support this clonotype. The gene calls are TRBV25-1 and TRBJ2-7; 8 nucleotides line up with TRBD2. Looked up from germline, CDR1 is MGHDK and CDR2 is SYGVNS. The CDR3 contains 14 residues. Trimming at V came to 5 bases and at J to 4 bases, leaving 7 bases not matched to a gene. CDR3 DNA: TGTGCCAGCAGTTCAAGGACTAGCCCATACGAGCAGTACTTC. This codes for CASSSRTSPYEQYF.

This chain joins TRBV6-1 and TRBJ1-5, with D perhaps TRBD1 (5 bases). The CDR3 runs to 15 residues. V was pared by 6 bases and J by 2 bases, with 14 bases between. CDR1 is MNHNS, CDR2 SASEGT, per germline. The CDR3 region has the DNA TGTGCCAGCAGGGAACTCCAGGGTGGCAATCAGCCCCAGCATTTT. Amino acid sequence: CASRELQGGNQPQHF.

In its sample, this clonotype was seen a few times. The rearrangement uses TRBV19 and TRBJ2-2, with D perhaps matching TRBD2 (5 bases). Germline lookup yields CDR1 LNHDA and CDR2 SQIVND (reference sequence). This CDR3 region has 14 residues. V lost 3 bases and J lost 1, with 6 bases in between. This chain's CDR3 is CASSIGRNTGELFF. DNA for the CDR3: TGTGCCAGTAGTATTGGGAGGAACACCGGGGAGCTGTTTTTT.

This rearrangement joins TRBV27 to TRBJ2-5, with 10 bases matching TRBD2. The CDR3 loop spans 16 amino acids. Losses at the gene ends were 5 bases for V and 2 bases for J; bases not matched to a gene: 8. Looked up from germline, CDR1 is MNHEY and CDR2 is SMNVEV (reference sequence). The CDR3 protein is CASSPSRTSGQETQYF. CDR3 nucleotide sequence: TGTGCCAGCAGTCCCTCAAGGACTAGCGGACAAGAGACCCAGTACTTC.

This clonotype was counted at least ten times. V is TRBV30 and J is TRBJ1-5; D unresolved. The CDR3 consists of 13 residues. Trimming removed 2 bases from V and 0 bases from J, with 5 bases in between. Germline V lookup: CDR1 GTSNPN, CDR2 SVGIG (reference sequence). This CDR3 is CAWSTGSNQPQHF. The CDR3 DNA sequence: TGTGCCTGGAGTACTGGTAGCAATCAGCCCCAGCATTTT.

This chain links TRBV20-1 with TRBJ2-3; no clear D. V lost 5 bases and J 2 bases, leaving 14 bases between the germline ends. The CDR3 sequence is 14 residues long. Looked up from germline, CDR1 is DFQATT and CDR2 is SNEGSKA (reference sequence). The CDR3 loop reads CSAPSGGNTDTQYF. As DNA, the CDR3 is TGCAGTGCTCCCTCTGGCGGAAACACAGATACGCAGTATTTT.

This clonotype was seen a handful of times. This chain connects TRBV20-1 to TRBJ1-6; TRBD1 is a possible D gene (5 bases). Germline V lookup: CDR1 DFQATT, CDR2 SNEGSKA (reference sequence). The CDR3 covers 14 residues. V lost 0 bases and J 7 bases, leaving 10 bases between the germline ends. The CDR3 here is CSAREDWGNSPLHF. CDR3 in DNA: TGCAGTGCTAGAGAAGACTGGGGGAATTCACCCCTCCACTTT.

Turning to this clonotype: Just one base apart from a much larger clone, this may be a read error. This chain uses TRBV4-2 with TRBJ2-3; D remains unclear. V lost 4 bases, J lost 0 bases, and 5 bases lay in between. This CDR3 region has 13 residues. Germline V gene lookup returns CDR1 LGHNA and CDR2 YNFKEQ. This chain's CDR3 is CASSRKSTDTQYF. In DNA form, the CDR3 reads TGTGCCAGCAGCCGGAAGAGCACAGATACGCAGTATTTT.

The gene calls are TRBV5-8 and TRBJ2-7; 7 bases fit TRBD1. The CDR3 loop spans 14 amino acids. V lost 5 bases and J lost 3; bases outside the gene matches: 8. Germline CDR1 reads SGHTS; CDR2 reads YDEGEE. The CDR3 DNA reads as TGTGCCAGCAGACCCGGACAGGTGTTCTACGAGCAGTACTTC. The encoded protein is CASRPGQVFYEQYF.

This clonotype was found many times. This sequence joins TRBV5-1 and TRBJ2-7; D might be TRBD2 (7 bases). V lost 0 bases, J lost 2 bases, and 12 bases lay in between. The CDR3 sequence is 15 residues long. CDR1 SGHRS and CDR2 YFSETQ come from the germline V gene. The CDR3 nucleotides are TGCGCCAGCAGCTTGGCAGCGGGACAAACCTACGAGCAGTACTTC. Translated: CASSLAAGQTYEQYF. Variable domain in full (rest from reference TRBV5-1 and TRBJ2-7): KAGVTQTPRYLIKTRGQQVTLSCSPISGHRSVSWYQQTPGQGLQFLFEYFSETQRNKGNFPGRFSGRQFSNSRSEMNVSTLELGDSALYLCASSLAAGQTYEQYFGPGTRLTVT.

This clonotype was observed a few times. A much bigger clone sits one base away, suggesting this may be a read error. CDR3 region: CASSAMRAGSDGQYF. CDR3 bases: TGCGCCAGCAGCGCAATGAGGGCAGGGTCGGACGGGCAGTACTTC. This rearrangement joins TRBV5-1 to TRBJ2-7; either TRBD1 or TRBD2 may supply D (5 bases each). The V and J ends lost 4 bases and 9 bases respectively, with 23 bases between them. This CDR3 has 15 residues. Per germline, CDR1 SGHRS and CDR2 YFSETQ.

This clonotype showed up just once. This sequence may be a read error, since a much larger clone differs from it by one base. The chain employs TRBV11-2 and TRBJ2-7; TRBD2 might be the D (6 bases). The assigned J gene may be wrong: the sequence end matches TRBJ2-1 better. This CDR3 comprises 15 residues. Germline loops: CDR1 SGHAT, CDR2 FQNNGV. CDR3 residues: CASSLPGRDSYEQFF. As DNA, the CDR3 is TGTGCCAGCAGCCTCCCGGGGCGGGACTCCTACGAGCAGTTCTTC.

The V call is TRBV6-1, the J call TRBJ2-2; TRBD1 might be the D (5 bases). Trimming pared 7 bases from V and 0 bases from J, leaving 9 bases between. Germline loops: CDR1 MNHNS, CDR2 SASEGT. The length of the CDR3 is 14 residues. DNA of the CDR3: TGTGCCAGCAATCAGGGATCGAACACCGGGGAGCTGTTTTTT. Translated: CASNQGSNTGELFF.

As regards this clonotype: With a much larger clone just one base away, this may be a read error. The rearrangement joins TRBV9 to TRBJ1-5, with 7 bases lining up with TRBD2. The J call is uncertain, as TRBJ2-3 better fits the DNA end. CDR1 is SGDLS and CDR2 is YYNGEE in the germline V gene. The CDR3 has 13 residues. In DNA, the CDR3 is TGTGCCAGCAGCCCTAGCGGACATCAGCCCCAGTATTTT. Amino acids: CASSPSGHQPQYF.

This clonotype was observed many times. This sequence joins TRBV2 and TRBJ1-2; 7 bases are shared with TRBD1. V lost 3 bases to trimming and J lost 4 bases; unmatched junction nucleotides: 17. There are 18 residues in the CDR3. In germline, CDR1 is SNHLY, CDR2 FYNNEI. CDR3 protein: CASSDLWSGGTASYGYTF. In DNA form, the CDR3 reads TGTGCCAGCAGTGATCTTTGGAGTGGAGGGACAGCGTCCTATGGCTACACCTTC.

The chain combines TRBV28 with TRBJ2-1; 7 bases fit TRBD2. This CDR3 is 16 amino acids long. CDR1 MDHEN and CDR2 SYDVKM come from the germline V gene. V gave up 3 bases and J gave up 8 bases; unmatched junction bases: 13. DNA of the CDR3: TGTGCCAGCAGTTTCGTGGGCGGGAGAATAGTCGATGAGCAGTTCTTC. This codes for CASSFVGGRIVDEQFF.

This clonotype was counted ten times or more. This chain uses TRBV12-3 or TRBV12-4 with TRBJ1-6; D might be TRBD1 (5 bases). The CDR3 is 15 amino acids. Trimming cost V 5 bases and J 7 bases, with 15 bases left between them. This CDR3 reads CASSPLGGLNSPLHF. The CDR3 nucleotides read TGTGCCAGCAGTCCACTGGGGGGACTAAATTCACCCCTCCACTTT.

A few counts support this clonotype. The chain recombines TRBV3-1 with TRBJ2-5, with 7 bases that match TRBD1. The ends lost 6 bases at V and 2 bases at J; junction bases unmatched: 0. The CDR3 spans 12 residues. The germline gives CDR1 LGHDT, CDR2 YNNKEL (reference sequence). In nucleotides, the CDR3 is TGTGCCAGCAGGGGACAGCAAGAGACCCAGTACTTC. Amino acid sequence: CASRGQQETQYF.

The genes are TRBV13 and TRBJ2-5; 8 bases align to TRBD2. The V and J ends lost 6 bases and 4 bases, in that order; junction bases with no gene match: 7. CDR1 and CDR2 from the germline V gene are PRHDT and FYEKMQ (reference sequence). This CDR3 has 14 residues. The CDR3 is CASRQSGRGETQYF. The CDR3 DNA follows: TGTGCCAGCAGACAGAGCGGGAGAGGAGAGACCCAGTACTTC. The entire variable domain, with the rest obtained from reference TRBV13 and TRBJ2-5, is as follows: AAGVIQSPRHLIKEKRETATLKCYPIPRHDTVYWYQQGPGQDPQFLISFYEKMQSDKGSIPDRFSAQQFSDYHSELNMSSLELGDSALYFCASRQSGRGETQYFGPGTRLLVL.